The 32 T cell receptor beta chains listed next were all sequenced from one sample in a study of T cells in Graves' hyperthyroidism and ophthalmopathy (dated by TCRdb to about 2019). The library was generated by multiplex PCR. Sequencing used an Illumina HiSeq 2000. The TCR beta CDR3 regions were amplified from RNA transcripts. The first round of RT-PCR for the TCR CDR3 was performed with the HTBI primer set and the Qiagen OneStep RT-PCR kit. TCRdb reran the public reads through fastp at Q25 and MiXCR, keeping productive beta chains. Every CDR3 protein is listed once, alongside the most common genes and DNA of its rows. The sample includes under 350,000 distinct CDR3 sequences, with 21% observed a single time. The top ten constitute around 45% of the sample. The sequencing sample was made of blood. These receptors all come from a woman in her fifties or sixties with Graves' hyperthyroidism.

This clonotype occurred many times. The V gene is TRBV4-1, the J gene TRBJ2-3; unclear D gene. The CDR3 consists of 17 residues. Germline CDR1 is MGHRA and CDR2 is YSYEKL. V was pared by 0 bases and J by 6 bases, with 19 bases between. CDR3 protein: CASSQEGDRTIPDTQYF. For the CDR3, the DNA is TGCGCCAGCAGCCAAGAAGGAGACCGTACCATACCCGATACGCAGTATTTT.

This clonotype was seen a handful of times. The rearrangement joins TRBV28 to TRBJ2-2, with D unclear. V was pared by 6 bases and J by 2 bases, with 7 bases between. Germline lookup yields CDR1 MDHEN and CDR2 SYDVKM. The CDR3 runs 13 residues. The CDR3 loop reads CASRVLNTGELFF. In nucleotides, the CDR3 is TGTGCCAGCAGAGTCCTAAACACCGGGGAGCTGTTTTTT.

With respect to this clonotype: A much larger clone is a single base away; this may be a read error. The chain combines TRBV7-3 with TRBJ1-1; D is unresolved. CDR3 length: 13 amino acids. In germline, CDR1 is SGHTA, CDR2 FQGTGA. CDR3 amino acids: CVSSDGRDTEAFF. The CDR3 DNA is TGTGTCAGCAGCGATGGACGGGACACTGAAGCTTTCTTT.

This clonotype was recorded a few times. At one end, the junction sequence differs from germline, possibly due to a read error. The chain uses TRBV7-2 and TRBJ2-7; maybe TRBD2 (6 bases). Germline CDR1 is SGHTA and CDR2 is FQGNSA. This CDR3 has 16 residues. CDR3 in DNA: TGTGCCAGCAGCTTAGATGTTGGCGGGAAGAGTTACGAGCAGCACTTC. The encoded protein is CASSLDVGGKSYEQHF.

The rearrangement joins TRBV29-1 to TRBJ1-3; the D is unclear. This CDR3 comprises 15 residues. With 2 bases removed from V and 0 bases from J, the gap between germline ends came to 11 bases. Per germline, CDR1 SQVTM and CDR2 ANQGSEA. CDR3 sequence (DNA): TGCAGCGTTGAACTATTCGCGAGCTCTGGAAACACCATATATTTT. It translates to CSVELFASSGNTIYF. Looking up the rest from reference TRBV29-1 and TRBJ1-3 gives the full variable domain: SAVISQKPSRDICQRGTSLTIQCQVDSQVTMMFWYRQQPGQSLTLIATANQGSEATYESGFVIDKFPISRPNLTFSTLTVSNMSPEDSSIYLCSVELFASSGNTIYFGEGSWLTVV.

In its sample, this clonotype was seen many times. This chain links TRBV28 with TRBJ2-1, with 8 bases fitting TRBD2. V trimming: 4 bases; J trimming: 4 bases; junction bases outside the gene matches: 12. The length of the CDR3 is 17 residues. Germline V gives CDR1 MDHEN, CDR2 SYDVKM. DNA for the CDR3: TGTGCCAGCAGTTCAGATCGGGGGGGCCCGTTATACAATGAGCAGTTCTTC. It specifies CASSSDRGGPLYNEQFF.

This clonotype was observed a few times. In DNA, the CDR3 is TGTGCCAGCAGCCCAAACAGGGGGCGCGCCGGGGAGCTGTTTTTT. This gives the protein CASSPNRGRAGELFF. The chain couples TRBV6-2 or TRBV6-3 to TRBJ2-2; 9 bases map to TRBD1. The junction had 8 bases not matched to a gene; V was cut back by 6 bases and J by 6 bases. The CDR3 contains 15 residues. CDR1 and CDR2 (germline): MNHEY, SVGEGT.

This clonotype was counted many times. This may be a read error, as it is one base from a much larger clone. The chain uses TRBV2 and TRBJ2-4; TRBD1 might be the D (5 bases). Between the trimmed V and J ends, which lost 4 bases and 8 bases, there was a span of 21 bases. Germline V gives CDR1 SNHLY, CDR2 FYNNEI. This CDR3 has 16 amino acids. The CDR3 loop is CASSAPPRRRGYIQYF. The CDR3 nucleotides are TGTGCCAGCAGTGCTCCTCCTAGAAGAAGGGGATACATTCAGTACTTC.

This clonotype was detected many times. The chain employs TRBV7-9 and TRBJ2-2; perhaps TRBD1 as D (6 bases). V was pared by 6 bases and J by 0 bases, with 14 bases between. Germline CDR1 SEHNR, CDR2 FQNEAQ (reference sequence). This CDR3 is 16 amino acids long. The CDR3 sequence is CASSTDRRANTGELFF. The CDR3 nucleotides read TGTGCCAGCAGTACAGACAGGCGGGCGAACACCGGGGAGCTGTTTTTT.

The table lists this clonotype with many counts. V is TRBV5-1 and J is TRBJ1-2, with D hard to call. V lost 0 bases to trimming and J lost 1 base, with 4 bases between them. The CDR3 is made up of 13 amino acids. Germline CDR1 and CDR2: SGHRS and YFSETQ. The CDR3 sequence: CASSLDNNYGYTF. As DNA, the CDR3 is TGCGCCAGCAGCTTGGACAATAACTATGGCTACACCTTC.

This clonotype was detected many times. This chain connects TRBV20-1 to TRBJ1-1, with D maybe TRBD1 (5 bases). Looked up from germline, CDR1 is DFQATT and CDR2 is SNEGSKA (reference sequence). V shed 6 bases and J shed 0 bases, with 14 bases lying between them. This CDR3 has 14 residues. The CDR3 region has the DNA TGCAGTGCCCCGAGCGGGGCCTTGAACACTGAAGCTTTCTTT. It codes for CSAPSGALNTEAFF.

CDR3 sequence: CSCKGPGGAGLMNTGELFF. In DNA, the CDR3 is TGCAGCTGCAAGGGGCCCGGGGGGGCGGGTCTTATGAACACCGGGGAGCTGTTTTTT. The V and J genes are TRBV20-1 and TRBJ2-2, with TRBD2 matching over 8 bases. CDR1 is DFQATT, CDR2 SNEGSKA, per germline (reference sequence). CDR3 length equals 19 residues.

This clonotype was seen only a few times. The genes are TRBV30 and TRBJ2-7; no reliable D call. This CDR3 comprises 16 residues. Trimming shortened V by 1 base and J by 5 bases, and 21 bases separated the two germline ends. The germline CDR1 and CDR2 sequences are GTSNPN and SVGIG (reference sequence). The CDR3 DNA is TGTGCCTGGAGTGGGAACTTGGGCCTCTCCTTCAACGAGCAGTACTTC. Translated: CAWSGNLGLSFNEQYF.

The chain has TRBV7-9 and TRBJ1-2; D may be TRBD1 (5 bases). The CDR3 loop spans 16 amino acids. Germline CDR1 SEHNR, CDR2 FQNEAQ (reference sequence). Trimming removed 3 bases from V and 0 bases from J, with 14 bases in between. CDR3 region: CASSLEVTATNYGYTF. The CDR3, as DNA: TGTGCCAGCAGCTTGGAAGTGACAGCGACTAACTATGGCTACACCTTC.

The table lists this clonotype with many counts. The V and J genes are TRBV12-3 or TRBV12-4 and TRBJ1-5; D is possibly TRBD1 (5 bases). The CDR3 sequence is 15 residues long. The V gene lost 3 bases and the J gene lost 1 base, with 10 bases spanning the gap. CDR3 nucleotides: TGTGCCAGCAGTTTTGGGACGTCGAGCAATCAGCCCCAGCATTTT. Translated: CASSFGTSSNQPQHF.

A few counts support this clonotype. A much bigger clone sits one base away, suggesting this may be a read error. The J gene is TRBJ1-5, the V gene TRBV12-3 or TRBV12-4; a weak D match, TRBD1 (6 bases). With 5 bases removed from V and 2 bases from J, the gap between germline ends came to 16 bases. The CDR3 consists of 16 residues. The CDR3 reads CASSVDRRLRNQPQHF. The CDR3 DNA follows: TGTGCCAGCAGTGTTGACAGGAGGTTACGCAATCAGCCCCAGCATTTT.

This sequence joins TRBV7-2 and TRBJ2-1, with D possibly being TRBD2 (6 bases). Germline V gene data show CDR1 as SGHTA and CDR2 as FQGNSA. The CDR3 covers 15 residues. V was shortened by 4 bases and J by 6 bases, with 16 bases between the two germline ends. The CDR3 here is CASSSSLGGLNEQFF. The CDR3 region has the DNA TGTGCCAGCAGCTCCTCTTTGGGAGGACTCAATGAGCAGTTCTTC.

The chain is built from TRBV29-1 and TRBJ2-6; D call uncertain. The V end was cut by 2 bases, the J end by 0 bases, with 11 bases between. This CDR3 contains 16 residues. From germline, CDR1 is SQVTM and CDR2 ANQGSEA. The CDR3: CSVEKTVPSGANVLTF. As DNA, the CDR3 is TGCAGCGTTGAAAAGACCGTTCCCTCTGGGGCCAACGTCCTGACTTTC. Full variable domain (rest looked up from reference TRBV29-1 and TRBJ2-6): SAVISQKPSRDICQRGTSLTIQCQVDSQVTMMFWYRQQPGQSLTLIATANQGSEATYESGFVIDKFPISRPNLTFSTLTVSNMSPEDSSIYLCSVEKTVPSGANVLTFGAGSRLTVL.

This clonotype was counted many times. The J gene is TRBJ1-1, the V gene TRBV3-1; TRBD1 matches 9 bases. Trimming removed 7 bases from V and 7 bases from J; junction bases left unmatched: 4. CDR3 length equals 12 residues. CDR1 is LGHDT, CDR2 YNNKEL, per germline (reference sequence). The CDR3 loop is CASTRQGGEAFF. DNA for the CDR3: TGTGCCAGCACCAGACAGGGGGGTGAAGCTTTCTTT.

This clonotype was seen at least ten times. This chain joins TRBV30 and TRBJ1-1, with D tentatively TRBD1 (5 bases). Germline values: CDR1 GTSNPN, CDR2 SVGIG (reference sequence). The CDR3 has 15 residues. The V end was cut by 3 bases, the J end by 3 bases, with 17 bases between. The CDR3 loop is CAWRGPGLRDTEAFF. The DNA of the CDR3 is TGTGCCTGGAGGGGGCCAGGGCTGCGGGACACTGAAGCTTTCTTT. Together with reference TRBV30 and TRBJ1-1, the CDR3 gives the full variable domain: SQTIHQWPATLVQPVGSPLSLECTVEGTSNPNLYWYRQAAGRGLQLLFYSVGIGQISSEVPQNLSASRPQDRQFILSSKKLLLSDSGFYLCAWRGPGLRDTEAFFGQGTRLTVV.

Ten or more counts support this clonotype. V gene TRBV3-1 combines with J gene TRBJ1-3; D possibly corresponds to TRBD1 (6 bases). The CDR3 covers 16 residues. The V end was cut by 6 bases, the J end by 2 bases, with 17 bases between. Germline assignment: CDR1 LGHDT and CDR2 YNNKEL (reference sequence). CDR3 residues: CASRKGAGAAGNTIYF. The CDR3 bases are TGTGCCAGCAGGAAAGGGGCAGGGGCTGCTGGAAACACCATATATTTT.

The chain links TRBV6-5 to TRBJ1-4; 8 nucleotides line up with TRBD1. This CDR3 is built from 14 residues. Germline loops: CDR1 MNHEY, CDR2 SVGAGI. The trim removed 2 bases at V and 8 bases at J, leaving 4 bases unmatched. CDR3 sequence reads: CASSYGQGREKLFF. The CDR3 coding sequence is TGTGCCAGCAGTTACGGACAGGGTCGGGAAAAACTGTTTTTT.

The chain carries TRBV6-1 and TRBJ2-3, with a possible D match to TRBD2 (7 bases). Trimming pared 6 bases from V and 2 bases from J, leaving 15 bases between. CDR3 length equals 15 residues. Germline V lookup: CDR1 MNHNS, CDR2 SASEGT. CDR3 protein: CASRRTGGDTDTQYF. DNA for the CDR3: TGTGCCAGCAGACGGACGGGGGGCGACACAGATACGCAGTATTTT.

For this clonotype: Likely a read error: the CDR3 ends without its conserved phenylalanine or tryptophan. The chain is built from TRBV4-2 and TRBJ2-7, with TRBD2 as a possible D gene (5 bases). CDR1 and CDR2 from the germline V gene are LGHNA and YNFKEQ. The length of the CDR3 is 14 residues. Trimming shortened V by 7 bases and J by 6 bases, and 19 bases separated the two germline ends. The CDR3 reads CASTHSGTPGEQYL. The CDR3 DNA reads TGTGCCAGCACCCACAGCGGAACCCCTGGCGAGCAGTACCTC.

This clonotype was observed many times. The rearrangement uses TRBV28 and TRBJ1-3; 11 bases line up with TRBD1. Germline V gene lookup returns CDR1 MDHEN and CDR2 SYDVKM. The CDR3 length is 14 residues. Trimming cost V 9 bases and J 6 bases; bases outside gene matches: 7. CDR3 amino acids: CARGQGGIENTIYF. The CDR3 DNA sequence: TGTGCCAGGGGACAGGGGGGAATTGAAAACACCATATATTTT.

This clonotype was seen repeatedly, ten times or more. The junction departs from the called germline gene at one end, perhaps through a read error. The V and J genes are TRBV27 and TRBJ2-2; maybe TRBD2 (5 bases). The V gene's germline CDR1 is MNHEY and CDR2 SMNVEV (reference sequence). The CDR3 loop spans 14 amino acids. CDR3 region: CATSLRAVTGELFF. CDR3 in DNA: TGTGCCACCAGTTTGAGGGCGGTCACCGGGGAGCTGTTTTTT.

This clonotype was seen at least ten times. The J gene is TRBJ2-3, the V gene TRBV7-9, with unresolved D. The CDR3 consists of 14 residues. Germline CDR1 is SEHNR and CDR2 is FQNEAQ (reference sequence). Between the trimmed V and J ends, which lost 3 bases and 6 bases, there was a span of 13 bases. The CDR3: CASSFSRLMDTQYF. The DNA for the CDR3 is TGTGCCAGCAGCTTTTCCCGCTTGATGGATACGCAGTATTTT.

Ten or more counts support this clonotype. The rearrangement joins TRBV7-2 to TRBJ2-3, with 15 nucleotides matching TRBD2. CDR1 SGHTA and CDR2 FQGNSA come from the germline V gene. The CDR3 is 17 residues long. V trimming: 7 bases; J trimming: 8 bases; junction bases outside the gene matches: 13. The CDR3 loop is CASTPKGLAGGQGTQYF. CDR3 nucleotides: TGTGCCAGCACCCCAAAAGGACTAGCGGGGGGGCAGGGTACGCAGTATTTT. The variable domain in full, completed from reference TRBV7-2 and TRBJ2-3, reads GAGVSQSPSNKVTEKGKDVELRCDPISGHTALYWYRQSLGQGLEFLIYFQGNSAPDKSGLPSDRFSAERTGGSVSTLTIQRTQQEDSAVYLCASTPKGLAGGQGTQYFGPGTRLTVL.

This clonotype occurred many times. The chain recombines TRBV28 with TRBJ1-4; 7 nucleotides match TRBD1. V trimming: 3 bases; J trimming: 4 bases; junction bases outside the gene matches: 11. The CDR3 consists of 17 residues. Germline V gives CDR1 MDHEN, CDR2 SYDVKM. CDR3 amino acids: CASSFSFRDSLNEKLFF. CDR3 sequence (DNA): TGTGCCAGCAGTTTCTCATTCCGGGACAGCCTTAATGAAAAACTGTTTTTT.

Turning to this clonotype: This may come from a read error, since a much larger clone is one base off. V usage is TRBV20-1 and J usage is TRBJ2-1, with TRBD2 matching 8 bases. The CDR3 has 16 residues. The junction had 8 bases not matched to a gene; V was cut back by 2 bases and J by 2 bases. Germline CDR1 DFQATT, CDR2 SNEGSKA (reference sequence). The CDR3 reads CSARSLAGHPYNEQFF. CDR3 bases: TGCAGTGCTAGATCTCTAGCGGGTCACCCCTACAATGAGCAGTTCTTC.

This clonotype has at least ten counts. This rearrangement joins TRBV6-1 to TRBJ2-1, with 16 bases identical to TRBD2. Germline V lookup: CDR1 MNHNS, CDR2 SASEGT. CDR3 length: 17 amino acids. V was pared by 6 bases and J by 1 base, with 3 bases of the junction left unmatched. The DNA of the CDR3 is TGTGCCAGCAGGGGACTAGCGGGAGGGTTATCCTACAATGAGCAGTTCTTC. Amino acids: CASRGLAGGLSYNEQFF.

Worth noting for this clonotype: A much larger clone lies a single base off, so this may be a read error. V usage is TRBV2 and J usage is TRBJ2-7; 10 bases match TRBD2. CDR1 is SNHLY and CDR2 is FYNNEI in the germline V gene. The CDR3 runs 14 residues. V was clipped by 5 bases and J by 3 bases; unmatched bases: 4. CDR3: CASSLTSGDYEQYF. The CDR3 region has the DNA TGTGCCAGCAGTTTAACTAGCGGGGACTACGAGCAGTACTTC.